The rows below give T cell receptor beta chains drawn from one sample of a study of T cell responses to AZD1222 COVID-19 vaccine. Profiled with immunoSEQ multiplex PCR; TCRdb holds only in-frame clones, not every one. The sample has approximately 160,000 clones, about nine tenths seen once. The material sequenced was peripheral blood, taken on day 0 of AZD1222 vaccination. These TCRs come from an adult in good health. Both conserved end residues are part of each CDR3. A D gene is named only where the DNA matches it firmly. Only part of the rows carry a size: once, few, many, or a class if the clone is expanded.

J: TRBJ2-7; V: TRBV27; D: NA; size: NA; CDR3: CASRMVGRVIYEQYF; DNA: TGTGCCAGCAGAATGGTCGGCAGGGTGATCTACGAGCAGTACTTC
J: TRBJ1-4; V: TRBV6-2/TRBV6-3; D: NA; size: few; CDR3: CASSYSVTGHEKLFF; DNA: TGTGCCAGCAGTTACTCGGTTACAGGGCATGAAAAACTGTTTTTT
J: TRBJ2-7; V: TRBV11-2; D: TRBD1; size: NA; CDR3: CASSTHRGKGAHEQYF; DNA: TGTGCCAGCAGCACGCATAGGGGCAAGGGGGCCCACGAGCAGTACTTC
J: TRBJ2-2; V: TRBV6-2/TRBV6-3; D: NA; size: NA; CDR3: CASSYGGPTGELFF; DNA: TGTGCCAGCAGTTACGGGGGCCCCACCGGGGAGCTGTTTTTT
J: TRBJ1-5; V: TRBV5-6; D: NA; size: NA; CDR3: CASSLQGFWQPQHF; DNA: TGTGCCAGCAGCTTACAGGGTTTCTGGCAGCCCCAGCATTTT
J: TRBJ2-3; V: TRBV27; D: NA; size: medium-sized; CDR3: CASSSRGSTDTQYF; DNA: TGTGCCAGCAGTTCGCGGGGAAGCACAGATACGCAGTATTTT
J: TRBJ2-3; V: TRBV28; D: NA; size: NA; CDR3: CASSLPGQAQYF; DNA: TGTGCCAGCAGTCTGCCGGGACAAGCGCAGTATTTT
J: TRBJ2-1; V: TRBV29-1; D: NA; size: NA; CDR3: CSALHYNEQFF; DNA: TGCAGCGCCCTCCACTACAATGAGCAGTTCTTC
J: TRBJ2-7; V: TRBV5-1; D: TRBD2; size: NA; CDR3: CASYPGLASYEQYF; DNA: TGCGCCAGCTATCCGGGACTAGCGTCCTACGAGCAGTACTTC
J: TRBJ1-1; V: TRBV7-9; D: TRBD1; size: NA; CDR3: CASSLILDRERPEAFF; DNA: TGTGCCAGCAGCCTTATCCTAGACAGGGAGAGACCTGAAGCTTTCTTT
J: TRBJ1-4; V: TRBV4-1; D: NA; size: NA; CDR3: CASSPPGAKKLFF; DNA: TGCGCCAGCAGCCCTCCGGGGGCGAAAAAACTGTTTTTT
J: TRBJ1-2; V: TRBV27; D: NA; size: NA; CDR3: CASRDPGYGYTF; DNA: TGTGCCAGCAGGGATCCGGGCTATGGCTACACCTTC
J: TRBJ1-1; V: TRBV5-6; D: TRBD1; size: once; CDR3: CASSLGTGTEAFF; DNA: TGTGCCAGCAGCTTAGGGACAGGGACTGAAGCTTTCTTT
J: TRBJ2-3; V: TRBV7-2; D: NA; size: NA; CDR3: CASSLSYTDTQYF; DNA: TGTGCCAGCAGCTTGTCGTACACAGATACGCAGTATTTT
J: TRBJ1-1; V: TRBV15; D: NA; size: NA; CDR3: CAPSRRGGRNTEAFF; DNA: TGTGCCCCCAGCAGGAGGGGGGGGAGGAACACTGAAGCTTTCTTT
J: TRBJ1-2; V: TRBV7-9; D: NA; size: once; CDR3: CASSLERDYGYTF; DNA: TGTGCCAGCAGCTTAGAAAGGGACTATGGCTACACCTTC
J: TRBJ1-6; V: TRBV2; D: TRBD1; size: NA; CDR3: CASRITGGHSPLHF; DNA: TGTGCCAGCAGGATCACAGGGGGGCATTCACCCCTCCACTTT
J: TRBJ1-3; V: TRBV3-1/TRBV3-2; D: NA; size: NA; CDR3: CASSQGLYSGNTIYF; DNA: TGTGCCAGCAGCCAGGGACTCTACTCTGGAAACACCATATATTTT
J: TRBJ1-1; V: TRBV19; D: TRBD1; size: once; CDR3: CASSTRQGVGTEAFF; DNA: TGTGCCAGTAGTACCAGACAGGGTGTGGGCACTGAAGCTTTCTTT
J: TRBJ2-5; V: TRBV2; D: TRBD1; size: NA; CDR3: CASSERDRAGETQYF; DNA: TGTGCCAGCAGTGAAAGGGACAGGGCGGGGGAGACCCAGTACTTC
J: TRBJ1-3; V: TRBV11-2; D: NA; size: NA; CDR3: CASSPRDSPGNTIYF; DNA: TGTGCCAGCAGCCCGCGGGACTCGCCGGGAAACACCATATATTTT
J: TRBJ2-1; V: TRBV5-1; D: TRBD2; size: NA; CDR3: CASSLGLAGASEQFF; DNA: TGCGCCAGCAGCTTGGGACTAGCGGGAGCGTCGGAGCAGTTCTTC
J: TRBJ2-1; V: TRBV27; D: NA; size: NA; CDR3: CASSLFGFHEQFF; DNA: TGTGCCAGCAGTTTATTTGGCTTCCATGAGCAGTTCTTC
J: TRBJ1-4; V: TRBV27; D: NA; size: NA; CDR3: CASSHRSGRWEKLFF; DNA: TGTGCCAGCAGTCATCGTTCAGGGCGGTGGGAAAAACTGTTTTTT
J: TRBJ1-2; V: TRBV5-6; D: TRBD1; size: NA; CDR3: CASSLWAGGRKGYTF; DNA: TGTGCCAGCAGCTTGTGGGCAGGGGGCCGGAAGGGCTACACCTTC
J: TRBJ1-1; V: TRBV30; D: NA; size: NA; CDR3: CAWRGNTEAFF; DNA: TGTGCCTGGAGAGGGAACACTGAAGCTTTCTTT
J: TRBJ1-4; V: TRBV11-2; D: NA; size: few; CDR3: CASSLAGLRVGEKLFF; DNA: TGTGCCAGCAGCTTAGCGGGACTGAGGGTGGGAGAAAAACTGTTTTTT
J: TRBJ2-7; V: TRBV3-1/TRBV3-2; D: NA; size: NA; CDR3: CASSQVSSEQYF; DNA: TGTGCCAGCAGCCAAGTCTCATCCGAGCAGTACTTC
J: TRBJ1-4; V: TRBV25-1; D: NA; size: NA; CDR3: CASSGAAFLNEKLFF; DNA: TGTGCCAGCAGTGGGGCAGCCTTTCTTAATGAAAAACTGTTTTTT
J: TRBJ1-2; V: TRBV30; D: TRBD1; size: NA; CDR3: CAPGQVVGYGYTF; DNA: TGTGCCCCGGGACAGGTGGTTGGCTATGGCTACACCTTC
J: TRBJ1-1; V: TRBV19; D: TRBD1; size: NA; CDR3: CASSRRQGGRITHVGRDTEAFF; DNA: TGTGCCAGTAGTCGCCGACAGGGGGGTCGAATAACTCATGTTGGGAGGGACACTGAAGCTTTCTTT
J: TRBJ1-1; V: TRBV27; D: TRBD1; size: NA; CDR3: CASRSVAGGRTEAFF; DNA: TGTGCCAGCCGCAGCGTGGCAGGGGGCAGAACTGAAGCTTTCTTT
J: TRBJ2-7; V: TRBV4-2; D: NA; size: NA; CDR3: CASSHQRSSYEQYF; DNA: TGTGCCAGCAGCCATCAGAGGAGCTCCTACGAGCAGTACTTC
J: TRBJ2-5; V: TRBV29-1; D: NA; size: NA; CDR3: CSVRRGLQETQYF; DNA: TGCAGCGTTAGGCGGGGTCTCCAAGAGACCCAGTACTTC
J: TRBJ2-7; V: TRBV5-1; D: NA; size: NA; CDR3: CASSSADGGPSYEQYF; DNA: TGCGCCAGCAGTTCGGCGGACGGCGGTCCCTCCTACGAGCAGTACTTC
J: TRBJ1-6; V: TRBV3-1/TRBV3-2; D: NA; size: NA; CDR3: CASSQVIRSSPLHF; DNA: TGTGCCAGCAGCCAAGTTATCCGGAGTTCACCCCTCCACTTT
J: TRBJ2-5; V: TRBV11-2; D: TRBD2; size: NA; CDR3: CASSLTSGGETQYF; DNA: TGTGCCAGCAGCTTAACTAGCGGTGGTGAGACCCAGTACTTC
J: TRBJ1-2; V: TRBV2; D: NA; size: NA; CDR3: CASSRASGGYTF; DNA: TGTGCCAGCAGTCGGGCCTCTGGGGGCTACACCTTC
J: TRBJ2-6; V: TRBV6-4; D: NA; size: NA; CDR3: CASSDGSSGANVLTF; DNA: TGTGCCAGCAGTGACGGCAGCTCTGGGGCCAACGTCCTGACTTTC
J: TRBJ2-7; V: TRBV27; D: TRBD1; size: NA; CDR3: CASSFGTDHEQYF; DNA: TGTGCCAGCAGTTTCGGGACAGACCACGAGCAGTACTTC
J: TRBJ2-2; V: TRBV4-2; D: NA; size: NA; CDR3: CASSQDLVPTGELFF; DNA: TGTGCCAGCAGCCAAGACCTTGTACCGACCGGGGAGCTGTTTTTT
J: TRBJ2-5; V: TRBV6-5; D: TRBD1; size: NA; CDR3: CASRRLGQKQETQYF; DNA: TGTGCCAGCAGAAGGCTGGGACAGAAACAAGAGACCCAGTACTTC
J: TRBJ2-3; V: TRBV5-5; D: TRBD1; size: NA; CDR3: CASSFWTGGGTDTQYF; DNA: TGTGCCAGCAGCTTTTGGACAGGGGGCGGCACAGATACGCAGTATTTT
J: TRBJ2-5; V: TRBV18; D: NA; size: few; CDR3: CASSPRPQEAQYF; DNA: TGTGCCAGCTCCCCCAGGCCCCAAGAGGCCCAGTACTTC
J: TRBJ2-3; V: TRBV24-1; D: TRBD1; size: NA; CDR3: CATSDPDRERTDTQYF; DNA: TGTGCCACCAGTGACCCCGACAGGGAGCGCACAGATACGCAGTATTTT
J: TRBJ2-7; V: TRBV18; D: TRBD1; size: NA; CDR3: CASSQGTATYEQYF; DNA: TGTGCCAGCTCACAAGGGACAGCCACCTACGAGCAGTACTTC
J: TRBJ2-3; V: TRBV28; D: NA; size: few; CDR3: CASSKVPGTQYF; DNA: TGTGCCAGCAGCAAGGTTCCGGGTACGCAGTATTTT
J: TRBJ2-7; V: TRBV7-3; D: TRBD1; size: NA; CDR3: CASRTTGGDLGQQYF; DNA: TGTGCCAGCAGGACAACAGGGGGCGATTTGGGGCAGCAGTACTTC
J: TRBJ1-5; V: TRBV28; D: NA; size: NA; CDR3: CASSVPAGNQPQHF; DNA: TGTGCCAGCAGTGTGCCTGCGGGCAATCAGCCCCAGCATTTT
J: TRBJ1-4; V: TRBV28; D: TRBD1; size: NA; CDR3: CASSFMTGDEKLFF; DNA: TGTGCCAGCAGTTTTATGACAGGGGATGAAAAACTGTTTTTT
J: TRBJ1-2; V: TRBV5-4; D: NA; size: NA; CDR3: CASSLGGPVYGYTF; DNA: TGTGCCAGCAGCTTGGGGGGACCGGTCTATGGCTACACCTTC
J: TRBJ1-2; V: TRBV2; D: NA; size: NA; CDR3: CASSEKGYNYGYTF; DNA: TGTGCCAGCAGTGAAAAGGGATACAACTATGGCTACACCTTC
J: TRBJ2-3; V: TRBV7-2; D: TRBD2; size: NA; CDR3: CASTLLAGSTDTQYF; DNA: TGTGCCAGCACTCTACTAGCGGGGAGCACAGATACGCAGTATTTT
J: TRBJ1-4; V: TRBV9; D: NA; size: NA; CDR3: CASSVGQLATNEKLFF; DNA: TGTGCCAGCAGCGTAGGACAGTTGGCAACTAATGAAAAACTGTTTTTT
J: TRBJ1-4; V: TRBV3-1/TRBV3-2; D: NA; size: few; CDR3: CASSQLAMPAEKLFF; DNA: TGTGCCAGCAGCCAACTGGCTATGCCAGCGGAAAAACTGTTTTTT
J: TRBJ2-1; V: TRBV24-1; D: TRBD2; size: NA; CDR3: CATSDPPGTRSYNEQFF; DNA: TGTGCCACCAGTGACCCACCGGGGACTAGATCCTACAATGAGCAGTTCTTC
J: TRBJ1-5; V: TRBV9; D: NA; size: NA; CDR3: CASSVDGGQPQHF; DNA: TGTGCCAGCAGCGTCGACGGGGGACAGCCCCAGCATTTT